Shown below are 22 T cell receptor beta chains from a single sample sequenced in a study of CD8 T cells in ankylosing spondylitis. TCRdb used MiXCR to reprocess the 5' RACE reads, holding one entry per CDR3 protein. The sample contains around 450,000 distinct CDR3 sequences, more than 25% of which appear only once. Antigens of these TCRs are unknown. General study results and limits: A TCR beta motif made of under 10 highly homologous variants seemed typical of ankylosing spondylitis blood.

The specimen sequenced was blood, either unsorted or a sorted T cell fraction (not recorded which). The receptors come from a male donor with ankylosing spondylitis.

The sample holds a few counts of this clonotype. The chain couples TRBV20-1 to TRBJ2-3; the D call may be TRBD1 or TRBD2 (6 bases each). V lost 0 bases and J 5 bases, leaving 27 bases between the germline ends. The CDR3 runs 19 residues. The germline CDR1 and CDR2 sequences are DFQATT and SNEGSKA (reference sequence). CDR3 nucleotides: TGCAGTGCTAGAGATATTTTTGCCGGGGGCGGCAGGGCGGAAGATACGCAGTATTTT. Translating gives CSARDIFAGGGRAEDTQYF.

V usage is TRBV3-1 and J usage is TRBJ2-1, with 13 bases fitting TRBD2. Looked up from germline, CDR1 is LGHDT and CDR2 is YNNKEL (reference sequence). V was clipped by 4 bases and J by 9 bases; unmatched bases: 6. The length of the CDR3 is 15 residues. CDR3 nucleotide sequence: TGTGCCAGCAGCCCGGGACTAGCGGGATCCGGTGAGCAGTTCTTC. Residues: CASSPGLAGSGEQFF.

The chain recombines TRBV20-1 with TRBJ1-5; 7 positions match TRBD1. With 2 bases clipped from V and 3 bases from J, the junction kept 10 bases outside the gene matches. From germline, CDR1 is DFQATT and CDR2 SNEGSKA (reference sequence). The CDR3 spans 16 residues. In DNA, the CDR3 is TGCAGTGCTAGACCCCGTGGCAGGGGGATCAATCAGCCCCAGCATTTT. Translated, it gives CSARPRGRGINQPQHF.

The chain combines TRBV15 with TRBJ1-5, with 8 bases identical to TRBD1. The CDR3 consists of 17 residues. V lost 1 base, J lost 6 bases, and 11 bases stayed unmatched. Germline V gene lookup returns CDR1 LNHNV and CDR2 YYDKDF (reference sequence). Here the CDR3 DNA reads TGTGCCACCAGCAGAGGGGGGCTCCAGGGGGCTGGTCAGCCCCAGCATTTT. Translation: CATSRGGLQGAGQPQHF. The entire variable domain, with the rest obtained from reference TRBV15 and TRBJ1-5, is as follows: DAMVIQNPRYQVTQFGKPVTLSCSQTLNHNVMYWYQQKSSQAPKLLFHYYDKDFNNEADTPDNFQSRRPNTSFCFLDIRSPGLGDTAMYLCATSRGGLQGAGQPQHFGDGTRLSIL.

This clonotype has only a few counts. The V call is TRBV5-1, the J call TRBJ1-5, with D perhaps matching TRBD1 (6 bases). Germline V CDR1 and CDR2: SGHRS, YFSETQ. V dropped 7 bases and J dropped 7 bases, with 18 bases sitting between them. The CDR3 consists of 14 residues. The CDR3 DNA reads as TGCGCCAGCGCCACCAACCCAGGGGACCAGCCCCAGCATTTT. Translating it yields CASATNPGDQPQHF.

The chain carries TRBV19 and TRBJ2-3, with D possibly matching TRBD1 (5 bases). The CDR3 has 14 amino acids. In germline, CDR1 is LNHDA, CDR2 SQIVND (reference sequence). The V and J ends lost 3 bases and 0 bases respectively, with 7 bases between them. Here the CDR3 DNA reads TGTGCCAGTAGTATCACAGGAAGCACAGATACGCAGTATTTT. Translation: CASSITGSTDTQYF.

V gene TRBV15 combines with J gene TRBJ1-3; no reliable D call. The germline CDR1 and CDR2 sequences are LNHNV and YYDKDF (reference sequence). The CDR3 has 15 amino acids. Trimming removed 3 bases at V and 2 bases at J, with 11 bases between. CDR3 protein: CATSRSSGPGNTIYF. The DNA of the CDR3 is TGTGCCACCAGCAGGTCGAGTGGCCCTGGAAACACCATATATTTT.

The rearrangement uses TRBV5-1 and TRBJ2-1; weak D call: TRBD1 (6 bases). Germline loops: CDR1 SGHRS, CDR2 YFSETQ. This CDR3 has 15 residues. The germline V and J ends were trimmed by 2 bases and 6 bases, with 15 bases remaining between them. CDR3 coding DNA: TGCGCCAGCAGCTTAATCGGTATAGGGGGCAATGAGCAGTTCTTC. This sequence encodes CASSLIGIGGNEQFF.

This clonotype was seen a handful of times. The chain couples TRBV20-1 to TRBJ2-7; 7 bases line up with TRBD2. V gave up 3 bases and J gave up 0 bases; unmatched junction bases: 11. Per germline, CDR1 DFQATT and CDR2 SNEGSKA (reference sequence). This CDR3 has 16 residues. The CDR3 is CSASPSGVESSYEQYF. The CDR3 coding sequence is TGCAGTGCTAGCCCTAGCGGAGTAGAAAGCTCCTACGAGCAGTACTTC.

The V gene is TRBV29-1, the J gene TRBJ2-1; D is unresolved. Deletions cut 0 bases from V and 2 bases from J, with 23 bases between. Germline loops: CDR1 SQVTM, CDR2 ANQGSEA. CDR3 size: 19 residues. For the CDR3, the DNA is TGCAGCGTTGAAGATCTCGGGTCCGTATCTAGATTTGCCTACAATGAGCAGTTCTTC. This sequence encodes CSVEDLGSVSRFAYNEQFF.

This clonotype appeared a few times. The chain has TRBV27 and TRBJ2-1; 13 nucleotides line up with TRBD2. Germline CDR1 MNHEY, CDR2 SMNVEV (reference sequence). J lost 7 bases, V lost 6 bases, and 6 bases had no gene match. CDR3 length: 15 amino acids. CDR3 loop: CASRPGLAGRNEQFF. The CDR3 DNA is TGTGCCAGCAGGCCGGGACTAGCGGGACGGAATGAGCAGTTCTTC.

In its sample, this clonotype was seen a few times. V and J are TRBV20-1 and TRBJ2-2; unclear D gene. V was clipped by 3 bases and J by 1 base, with 9 bases between them. The germline gives CDR1 DFQATT, CDR2 SNEGSKA (reference sequence). CDR3 length: 14 amino acids. Here the CDR3 reads CSASGGENTGELFF. The CDR3 nucleotides are TGCAGTGCTAGTGGCGGCGAGAACACCGGGGAGCTGTTTTTT.

This chain joins TRBV12-3 or TRBV12-4 and TRBJ1-1; TRBD1 aligns across 10 bases. V was pared by 4 bases and J by 4 bases, with 0 bases of the junction left unmatched. The CDR3 is 13 residues long. CDR3 sequence reads: CASSWDRGTEAFF. The CDR3 region has the DNA TGTGCCAGCAGTTGGGACAGGGGCACTGAAGCTTTCTTT.

This clonotype was observed a handful of times. J is TRBJ2-6 and V is TRBV5-1; D unclear. CDR1 SGHRS and CDR2 YFSETQ come from the germline V gene. V gave up 5 bases and J gave up 0 bases, with 15 bases separating them. The CDR3 spans 17 residues. CDR3 loop: CASSYDPPGSGANVLTF. CDR3 sequence (DNA): TGCGCCAGCAGTTATGATCCTCCCGGCTCTGGGGCCAACGTCCTGACTTTC.

This sequence joins TRBV24-1 and TRBJ2-1, with 8 bases identical to TRBD2. J lost 1 base, V lost 7 bases, and 8 bases had no gene match. The CDR3 extends over 16 amino acids. In germline, CDR1 is KGHDR, CDR2 SFDVKD. Here the CDR3 reads CATSWSGRGSYNEQFF. Here the CDR3 DNA reads TGTGCCACCAGCTGGAGCGGGAGAGGGTCCTACAATGAGCAGTTCTTC.

As DNA, the CDR3 is TGTGCCAGCAGCTTAGCGACTGGCACCGGGGAGCTGTTTTTT. Translating gives CASSLATGTGELFF. This chain joins TRBV7-2 and TRBJ2-2; D unresolved. The CDR3 totals 14 residues. Trimming cost V 0 bases and J 4 bases, with 6 bases left between them. The germline gives CDR1 SGHTA, CDR2 FQGNSA.

This clonotype occurred a few times. This chain joins TRBV29-1 and TRBJ2-1; 9 nucleotides agree with TRBD1. The CDR3 is made up of 14 amino acids. V shed 3 bases and J 6 bases; nucleotides not matched to a gene: 6. CDR1 is SQVTM and CDR2 is ANQGSEA in the germline V gene. This CDR3 is CSVEAGQGGNEQFF. The CDR3 region has the DNA TGCAGCGTTGAGGCGGGACAGGGCGGCAATGAGCAGTTCTTC.

In this sample, this clonotype turned up a few times. The chain carries TRBV5-6 and TRBJ2-7; D is perhaps TRBD2 (6 bases). The germline CDR1 and CDR2 sequences are SGHDT and YYEEEE. The CDR3 is 14 amino acids. V lost 2 bases and J lost 2, with 11 bases in between. The chain's CDR3 is CASSFVGLTYEQYF. DNA for the CDR3: TGTGCCAGCAGCTTCGTCGGACTAACCTACGAGCAGTACTTC. The full variable domain, its missing parts supplied by reference TRBV5-6 and TRBJ2-7, is DAGVTQSPTHLIKTRGQQVTLRCSPKSGHDTVSWYQQALGQGPQFIFQYYEEEERQRGNFPDRFSGHQFPNYSSELNVNALLLGDSALYLCASSFVGLTYEQYFGPGTRLTVT.

This chain uses TRBV15 with TRBJ2-3, with a weak D call TRBD2 (6 bases). With 0 bases removed from V and 0 bases from J, the gap between germline ends came to 13 bases. The germline V gene encodes CDR1 LNHNV and CDR2 YYDKDF (reference sequence). This CDR3 region has 17 residues. The CDR3 here is CATSRDNRRGSTDTQYF. Written as DNA, the CDR3 is TGTGCCACCAGCAGAGATAATAGGCGGGGTAGCACAGATACGCAGTATTTT.

This clonotype was counted a few times. The V and J genes are TRBV5-1 and TRBJ2-7, with D tentatively TRBD1 (5 bases). Trimming removed 2 bases from V and 3 bases from J, with 12 bases in between. The CDR3 spans 14 residues. From germline, CDR1 is SGHRS and CDR2 YFSETQ. The CDR3 sequence is CASSFETVSYEQYF. In DNA, the CDR3 is TGCGCCAGCAGCTTTGAGACAGTGAGCTACGAGCAGTACTTC. The full variable domain, with the rest looked up from reference TRBV5-1 and TRBJ2-7, is KAGVTQTPRYLIKTRGQQVTLSCSPISGHRSVSWYQQTPGQGLQFLFEYFSETQRNKGNFPGRFSGRQFSNSRSEMNVSTLELGDSALYLCASSFETVSYEQYFGPGTRLTVT.

This clonotype was counted between two and nine times. The V gene is TRBV5-1, the J gene TRBJ2-7; D is possibly TRBD1 (5 bases). CDR1 is SGHRS and CDR2 is YFSETQ in the germline V gene. This CDR3 contains 13 residues. V was clipped by 1 base and J by 2 bases, with 7 bases between them. The CDR3 here is CASSLSTAYEQYF. The CDR3 DNA sequence: TGCGCCAGCAGCTTGTCGACAGCCTACGAGCAGTACTTC.

This clonotype has more than one count but fewer than ten. The chain joins TRBV7-9 to TRBJ2-5; 10 nucleotides align to TRBD1. Unmatched junction bases numbered 10, after V lost 5 bases and J lost 4 bases. From germline, CDR1 is SEHNR and CDR2 FQNEAQ (reference sequence). The CDR3 contains 16 residues. The CDR3 spells CASSPPGTGARETQYF. The CDR3 DNA reads TGTGCCAGCAGCCCACCTGGGACAGGGGCTAGAGAGACCCAGTACTTC.